This TCR beta chain comes out of a study of blood T cell repertoires in COVID-19. This CDR3 is built from 11 residues. With 5 bases removed from V and 1 base from J, the gap between germline ends came to 2 bases. Germline V gene sequence: CDR1 SNHLY, CDR2 FYNNEI. Assay used: immunoSEQ multiplex PCR; TCRdb lists only in-frame clones, some missing. The data contain roughly 150,000 clones, 84% of them singletons. The sample taken for sequencing was peripheral blood. This receptor was identified in a woman aged 50 to 60 in a cohort sampled during active or convalescent COVID-19. The rearrangement uses TRBV2 and TRBJ1-1, with D unclear. CDR3 sequence (DNA): TGTGCCAGCAGTCAGAACACTGAAGCTTTCTTT. Translating gives CASSQNTEAFF.